This T cell receptor (beta chain) was identified during a study of T cell repertoires in cytomegalovirus infection. Turning to the study itself: CMV infection plus the matching HLA type was flagged by public TCR beta signatures.

This clonotype was recorded many times. Its antigen remains unidentified. TCRdb fed the reads into MiXCR, producing one record per CDR3 protein. The data hold roughly 500,000 distinct CDR3 sequences, with 11% observed a single time. The CDR3 is 13 amino acids. Germline V gene data show CDR1 as SGHTA and CDR2 as FQGTGA. J gave up 7 bases and V 4 bases, and 6 bases lay outside the gene matches. Study-wide results and limits: There were carriers of CMV plus the relevant HLA, and cumulative public TCR beta family frequency identified them. HLA-C-restricted CMV-specific TCR beta clonotypes prevailed in the ex vivo response.

The chain carries TRBV7-3 and TRBJ2-5; 7 bases map to TRBD1. The material sequenced was PBMCs. The sequence derives from a human donor in good health (CMV status not recorded). Some clones in this sample may be carry-over from other donors' samples. In DNA, the CDR3 is TGTGCCAGCAGCTCCGGACAGGTGGGGACCCAGTACTTC. It translates to CASSSGQVGTQYF.